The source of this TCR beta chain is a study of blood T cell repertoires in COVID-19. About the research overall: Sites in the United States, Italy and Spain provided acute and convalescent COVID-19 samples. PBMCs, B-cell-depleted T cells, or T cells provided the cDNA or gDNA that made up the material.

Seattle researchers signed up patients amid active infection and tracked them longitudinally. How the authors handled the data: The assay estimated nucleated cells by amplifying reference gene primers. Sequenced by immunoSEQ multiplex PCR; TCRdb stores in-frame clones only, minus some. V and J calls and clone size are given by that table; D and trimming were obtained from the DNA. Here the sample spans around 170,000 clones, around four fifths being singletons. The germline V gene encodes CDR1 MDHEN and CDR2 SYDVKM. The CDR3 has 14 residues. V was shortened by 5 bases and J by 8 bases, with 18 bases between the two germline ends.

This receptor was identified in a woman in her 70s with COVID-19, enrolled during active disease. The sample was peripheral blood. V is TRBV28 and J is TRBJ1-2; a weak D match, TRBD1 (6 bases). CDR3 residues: CASSPGTSQRGYTF. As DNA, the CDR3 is TGTGCCAGCAGTCCCGGGACATCACAGAGAGGCTACACCTTC.